The present TCR beta chain was sequenced within a study of blood T cell repertoires in COVID-19 (dated by TCRdb to about 2020). The study in broad terms: Samples covering the acute and convalescent phases of COVID-19 were provided by collaborators in the United States, Italy and Spain. The dataset comprised deeply sampled blood TCRbeta repertoires from subjects exposed to, actively infected with, or recovered from COVID-19. Nearly every sample came with metadata listing a de-identified subject ID, COVID-19 status, age in years and sex. The repertoires were made available in a free public database intended to serve as a resource for research on the immune response to SARS-CoV-2. The material from the prospective study consisted of cDNA or gDNA derived from T cells, B-cell-depleted T cells, or PBMCs. Samples were obtained from the ongoing ImmuneRACE study (first 160 participants) and from 1,254 subjects provided by 6 global collaborators. Where available, HLA class I and class II types were taken from metadata supplied by the sample provider and were not determined by assay-based typing.

Beyond this particular receptor, the publication reports: Clinical and demographic metadata were provided uncurated, with the amount varying by source and participant.

On this clone itself: Its antigen is not yet known. Base qualities are not at hand, and no much larger clone is one base apart.

TCRbeta CDR3 regions were amplified from genomic DNA using the immunoSEQ Assay, a bias-controlled multiplex PCR. Turning to the authors' computational methods: Within the assay, amplification of reference gene primers was used to estimate how many nucleated cells each sample contained. To quantify the absolute abundance of each unique TCRbeta CDR3 rearrangement, sequence reads were collapsed and filtered. For each sample, productive Simpson clonality was calculated by taking the square root of Simpson's diversity index across productive rearrangements. The clones in this table, taken by TCRdb from immuneACCESS, are in-frame only. Not every clone is retained; where verified, under half of the shortfall comes from an unresolved V gene, and the cause of the rest is unknown. V, J and clone size reflect that table, while D and trimming were determined from the DNA. Recorded for this sample are 6,900 or so clones; approximately 90% of them occurred a single time. The ten largest clones add up to 17% of the sample.

The collaborating institutions used their own protocols to collect whole blood in K2EDTA tubes. For TCRbeta analysis, collaborator samples were shipped as frozen whole blood, as isolated PBMCs, or as DNA extracted from either sample type. At the junction V is shortened by 0 bases and J by 9 bases, with 16 bases in between. CDR1 is given as SGDLS and CDR2 as YYNGEE, both from the germline V gene. The CDR3 holds 15 amino acids from the cysteine to the phenylalanine. Here the CDR3 DNA is all that survives: 45 bases in frame from base 1. The sequence was obtained from a human donor in a cohort sampled during active COVID-19. This chain is built from TRBV9 and TRBJ2-1, and the D gene may be TRBD2, 5 bases matching. The specimen was peripheral blood. The bases are TGTGCCAGCAGCGTAGATCCCCGGGAATTTGCTGAGCAGTTCTTC. This translates into CASSVDPREFAEQFF. Extended through the reference TRBV9 and TRBJ2-1 proteins, this CDR3 yields the full variable domain: DSGVTQTPKHLITATGQRVTLRCSPRSGDLSVYWYQQSLDQGLQFLIQYYNGEERAKGNILERFSAQQFPDLHSELNLSSLELGDSALYFCASSVDPREFAEQFFGPGTRLTVL.